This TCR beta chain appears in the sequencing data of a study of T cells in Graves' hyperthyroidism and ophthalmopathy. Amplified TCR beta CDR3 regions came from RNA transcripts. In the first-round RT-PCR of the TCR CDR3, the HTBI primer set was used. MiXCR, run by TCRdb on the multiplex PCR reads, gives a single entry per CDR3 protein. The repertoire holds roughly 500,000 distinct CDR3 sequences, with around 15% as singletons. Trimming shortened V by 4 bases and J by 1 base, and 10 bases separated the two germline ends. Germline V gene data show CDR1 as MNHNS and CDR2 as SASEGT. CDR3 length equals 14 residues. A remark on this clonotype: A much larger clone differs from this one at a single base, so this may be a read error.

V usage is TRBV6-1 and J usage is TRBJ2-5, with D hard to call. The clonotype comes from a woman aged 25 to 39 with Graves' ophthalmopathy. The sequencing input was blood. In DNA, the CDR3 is TGTGCCAGCAGTGTAAGGCAGAGCCAAGAGACCCAGTACTTC. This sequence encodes CASSVRQSQETQYF.